Listed below are T cell receptor beta chains from one sample, sequenced in a study of cytomegalovirus exposure and HLA in healthy donors. The repertoire was sequenced with immunoSEQ multiplex PCR; TCRdb's copy has only in-frame clones and lacks some. The repertoire consists of under 60,000 clones, with about 88% occurring once and the leading ten covering 6.7%. The sample taken for sequencing was PBMCs. These receptors came from a woman under 40 in good health and CMV-seronegative. Both conserved end residues are trimmed from each CDR3.

ATNRNTGELF,TRBV6-5,TRBJ2-2
ASSPGNSNQPQH,TRBV5-1,TRBJ1-5
ASRPQGQGSDEQY,TRBV6-6,TRBJ2-7
ASSSEGGAVGYT,TRBV9,TRBJ1-2
ASSTGSSYEQY,TRBV28,TRBJ2-7
ASSLAGTSGYEQY,TRBV5-1,TRBJ2-7
ASSSPGTAYLGYT,TRBV28,TRBJ1-2
ASSSGQTDTQY,TRBV5-1,TRBJ2-3
ASSFGTQVHEQY,TRBV5-1,TRBJ2-7
ASSPWTGDYEQY,TRBV27,TRBJ2-7
ASSFRDSQETQY,TRBV28,TRBJ2-5
ASSTRTREQY,TRBV18,TRBJ2-7
ASTLAGDSYEQY,TRBV28,TRBJ2-7
ATSRVDSSERF,TRBV15,TRBJ2-1
ASSTSGNTGELF,TRBV11-2,TRBJ2-2
ASSPRGVYEQY,TRBV7-2,TRBJ2-7
ASSELDRTNYGYT,TRBV7-9,TRBJ1-2
ATQNRGRWANVLT,TRBV28,TRBJ2-6
ASTSGTGAYEQY,TRBV19,TRBJ2-7
ASSLGTVKTQY,TRBV7-6,TRBJ2-3